The subject of this entry is one T cell receptor beta chain. The sample originates from a study of control samples from healthy donors and cancer patients. This CDR3 has 16 residues. CDR1 and CDR2 from the germline V gene are SGHNT and YYREEE (reference sequence). J was trimmed by 5 bases and V by 0 bases; bases with no gene match: 9. This table comes from immunoSEQ multiplex PCR, and its TCRdb copy is limited to in-frame clones, with some not included. The profile shows more than 95,000 clones, 83% of them singletons. This clonotype was sampled from a woman aged 50 to 60 in good health. Sequencing was performed on blood. The V call is TRBV5-4, the J call TRBJ2-3; TRBD2 agrees at 7 bases. CDR3 nucleotide sequence: TGTGCCAGCAGCTTGGGTCTAGCGGAGGGTTTAGATACGCAGTATTTT. Translated: CASSLGLAEGLDTQYF.